The 31 T cell receptor beta chains given below trace back to one sample, sequenced in a study of cytomegalovirus exposure and HLA in healthy donors. It was with 60 Vbeta and 13 Jbeta primers that the PCR ran. Method: immunoSEQ multiplex PCR; TCRdb's copy keeps in-frame clones and lacks some. The sample has some 180,000 clones; 82% are singletons. The material sequenced was PBMCs. All receptors come from a man between 40 and 49 years old in good health and CMV-seronegative.

The chain links TRBV5-8 to TRBJ2-5; 9 bases are a match to TRBD1. The J call may be in error: the DNA end matches TRBJ2-7 better. Germline V lookup: CDR1 SGHTS, CDR2 YDEGEE. This CDR3 is 15 amino acids long. CDR3 DNA: TGTGCCAGCAGCTTGTCGGGGACAGGGTCCTACGAGCAGTACTTC. Translation gives CASSLSGTGSYEQYF.

Comment on this clone: The junction departs from germline at one end; a sequencing error may be responsible. This chain connects TRBV7-7 to TRBJ2-1; D is possibly TRBD2 (6 bases). The CDR3 covers 17 residues. The germline V gene has CDR1 SSHAT and CDR2 FNYEAQ (reference sequence). The CDR3, as DNA: TGTGCTAGCAGCTTGAATCTGGGCGGGACGACAAACAATGAGCAGTTCTTC. It specifies CASSLNLGGTTNNEQFF.

The chain couples TRBV7-3 to TRBJ1-1; 7 bases agree with TRBD1. CDR1 is SGHTA, CDR2 FQGTGA, per germline. The CDR3 extends over 17 amino acids. V trimming: 0 bases; J trimming: 1 base; junction bases outside the gene matches: 8. Written as DNA, the CDR3 is TGTGCCAGCAGCTTAACTTCCGGGACAGCCTCGAACACTGAAGCTTTCTTT. Translation gives CASSLTSGTASNTEAFF.

As regards this clone: The identical CDR3 is also encoded by other nucleotide sequences in the sample. The chain carries TRBV19 and TRBJ1-5; D might be TRBD1 (5 bases). Trimming took off 2 bases at V and 0 bases at J, with 5 bases between the two ends. This CDR3 is 14 amino acids long. Per germline, CDR1 LNHDA and CDR2 SQIVND (reference sequence). The CDR3 coding sequence is TGTGCCAGTAGTATAAGGGGTAGCAATCAGCCCCAGCATTTT. Translated, it gives CASSIRGSNQPQHF.

The chain links TRBV30 to TRBJ1-2; D may be TRBD1 (6 bases). This CDR3 is 14 amino acids long. Germline V gene sequence: CDR1 GTSNPN, CDR2 SVGIG (reference sequence). V was shortened by 5 bases and J by 1 base, with 14 bases between the two germline ends. This CDR3 reads CAWGATGRNYGYTF. The CDR3 DNA follows: TGTGCCTGGGGGGCGACAGGCCGTAACTATGGCTACACCTTC.

The chain is built from TRBV7-9 and TRBJ2-7; 12 positions agree with TRBD2. The CDR3 runs 14 residues. Germline CDR1 and CDR2: SEHNR and FQNEAQ (reference sequence). V dropped 5 bases and J dropped 5; count of bases not matched to a gene: 4. This chain's CDR3 is CASSLTSGSNEQYF. CDR3 sequence (DNA): TGTGCCAGCAGCCTGACTAGCGGGAGTAACGAGCAGTACTTC.

The gene calls are TRBV19 and TRBJ2-5; tentatively, D is TRBD1 (5 bases). The CDR3 has 16 residues. V lost 3 bases to trimming and J lost 1 base, with 15 bases between them. Germline loops: CDR1 LNHDA, CDR2 SQIVND (reference sequence). CDR3 sequence (DNA): TGTGCCAGTAGTATGCAGGGTCTGGTTTTCCAAGAGACCCAGTACTTC. This codes for CASSMQGLVFQETQYF.

This clone was seen only a few times. J is TRBJ1-2 and V is TRBV10-3, with TRBD1 as a possible D gene (5 bases). V gave up 2 bases and J gave up 5 bases, with 12 bases separating them. CDR3 length: 14 residues. The germline V gene encodes CDR1 ENHRY and CDR2 SYGVKD. CDR3 in amino acids: CAISEQGSGYGYTF. For the CDR3, the DNA is TGTGCCATCAGTGAGCAGGGCTCTGGGTATGGCTACACCTTC.

This clone was detected only once. V and J are TRBV15 and TRBJ1-1; D is possibly TRBD1 (5 bases). V dropped 3 bases and J dropped 0 bases, with 11 bases sitting between them. The CDR3 runs 15 residues. In germline, CDR1 is LNHNV, CDR2 YYDKDF (reference sequence). DNA of the CDR3: TGTGCCACCAGCAGGCCAGGGTCTTTGAACACTGAAGCTTTCTTT. The encoded protein is CATSRPGSLNTEAFF.

The J gene is TRBJ2-7, the V gene TRBV5-6; a possible D gene is TRBD1 (6 bases). This CDR3 comprises 14 residues. Germline V lookup: CDR1 SGHDT, CDR2 YYEEEE. V lost 2 bases to trimming and J lost 7 bases, with 16 bases between them. The chain's CDR3 is CASSFGTGLAEQYF. The CDR3, as DNA: TGTGCCAGCAGCTTCGGAACAGGGTTAGCGGAGCAGTACTTC.

This sequence joins TRBV5-1 and TRBJ2-1, with 7 bases that match TRBD2. Looked up from germline, CDR1 is SGHRS and CDR2 is YFSETQ. This CDR3 has 15 residues. The trim removed 2 bases at V and 5 bases at J, leaving 7 bases unmatched. The DNA of the CDR3 is TGCGCCAGCAGCTTACGGCGGGAGCTCGACAATGAGCAGTTCTTC. It translates to CASSLRRELDNEQFF.

This clone was detected once. The V and J genes are TRBV2 and TRBJ1-5; D might be TRBD1 (5 bases). CDR1 is SNHLY and CDR2 is FYNNEI in the germline V gene. There are 14 residues in the CDR3. Trimming cost V 10 bases and J 8 bases, with 21 bases left between them. In nucleotides, the CDR3 is TGTGCCACCCAACAGGTTAACCCGAAAGAGCCCCAGCATTTT. This translates into CATQQVNPKEPQHF.

J is TRBJ1-6 and V is TRBV5-6; perhaps TRBD1 as D (5 bases). Trimming shortened V by 4 bases and J by 7 bases, and 9 bases separated the two germline ends. Looked up from germline, CDR1 is SGHDT and CDR2 is YYEEEE. The CDR3 contains 13 residues. The DNA of the CDR3 is TGTGCCAGCAGCACCGGACACAATTCACCCCTCCACTTT. Protein sequence: CASSTGHNSPLHF.

V and J are TRBV21-1 and TRBJ2-1; the table's D call of TRBD2 was not tested on the DNA. TRBV21-1 is a recognized pseudogene. The CDR3 runs to 16 residues. CDR3 nucleotides: TGTGCCAGCAGCTTGTCGGGACTAGCGGGAATAAATGAGCAGTTCTTC. Protein: CASSLSGLAGINEQFF.

This sequence joins TRBV7-2 and TRBJ1-2; D is unclear. The germline V gene encodes CDR1 SGHTA and CDR2 FQGNSA. V lost 7 bases, J lost 6 bases, and 18 bases lay in between. The CDR3 extends over 14 amino acids. The CDR3 loop reads CASTLRGGIHGYTF. The CDR3 bases are TGTGCCAGCACCCTACGGGGAGGGATCCATGGCTACACCTTC.

The V and J genes are TRBV5-1 and TRBJ2-3, with TRBD2 matching over 7 bases. V lost 4 bases and J lost 0; bases outside the gene matches: 17. The CDR3 covers 19 residues. Germline CDR1 and CDR2: SGHRS and YFSETQ. As DNA, the CDR3 is TGCGCCAGCAGCACCACTAAGAGCGGGGCCGTTCTTAGCACAGATACGCAGTATTTT. This translates into CASSTTKSGAVLSTDTQYF.

The chain uses TRBV9 and TRBJ1-1, with 9 nucleotides matching TRBD1. The J segment lost 3 bases and the V segment lost 4 bases, leaving 1 base of the junction unmatched. The CDR3 runs to 13 residues. Germline V gene data show CDR1 as SGDLS and CDR2 as YYNGEE. The DNA for the CDR3 is TGTGCCAGCAGCCGGGACAGGGACACTGAAGCTTTCTTT. Its protein product is CASSRDRDTEAFF.

On this clone: A read error may account for a junction end that differs from germline. The chain carries TRBV7-7 and TRBJ2-5, with 8 bases aligning to TRBD1. The CDR3 covers 16 residues. Germline assignment: CDR1 SSHAT and CDR2 FNYEAQ (reference sequence). CDR3 nucleotide sequence: TGTGCTAGCAGCCTAGGGGCAGGGGGCTCCCAAGAGACCCAGTACTTC. Its translation is CASSLGAGGSQETQYF.

The rearrangement uses TRBV15 and TRBJ1-2, with D uncertain. CDR3 length equals 13 residues. CDR1 and CDR2 (germline): LNHNV, YYDKDF (reference sequence). V lost 3 bases and J 1 base, leaving 6 bases between the germline ends. The CDR3 loop is CATSSAYNYGYTF. In DNA, the CDR3 is TGTGCCACCAGCAGCGCGTATAACTATGGCTACACCTTC. Filled out from reference TRBV15 and TRBJ1-2, the complete variable domain reads DAMVIQNPRYQVTQFGKPVTLSCSQTLNHNVMYWYQQKSSQAPKLLFHYYDKDFNNEADTPDNFQSRRPNTSFCFLDIRSPGLGDTAMYLCATSSAYNYGYTFGSGTRLTVV.

The chain joins TRBV6-5 to TRBJ1-2; tentative D call: TRBD1 (5 bases). V was clipped by 2 bases and J by 4 bases, with 11 bases between them. Germline CDR1 and CDR2: MNHEY and SVGAGI. The CDR3 is 14 amino acids. For the CDR3, the DNA is TGTGCCAGCAGTTACAGCAGGGTTTCCTATGGCTACACCTTC. This translates into CASSYSRVSYGYTF.

The CDR3 here is CASSFLGQGSYEQYF. The CDR3 DNA is TGTGCCAGTAGTTTCTTGGGACAGGGGAGCTACGAGCAGTACTTC. The chain has TRBV19 and TRBJ2-7, with 10 bases identical to TRBD1. Losses at the gene ends were 5 bases for V and 3 bases for J; bases not matched to a gene: 7. Germline V CDR1 and CDR2: LNHDA, SQIVND (reference sequence). CDR3 length: 15 amino acids. Variable domain in full (rest from reference TRBV19 and TRBJ2-7): DGGITQSPKYLFRKEGQNVTLSCEQNLNHDAMYWYRQDPGQGLRLIYYSQIVNDFQKGDIAEGYSVSREKKESFPLTVTSAQKNPTAFYLCASSFLGQGSYEQYFGPGTRLTVT.

This clone was seen once. The rearrangement uses TRBV7-3 and TRBJ1-2; possibly TRBD1 for D (5 bases). The CDR3 consists of 14 residues. The germline gives CDR1 SGHTA, CDR2 FQGTGA. The ends were cut back, 1 base at V and 9 bases at J, with 15 bases in the middle. The CDR3 nucleotides are TGTGCCAGCAGCTTAAGGGGGAGGGACTCCAGCTACACCTTC. Protein product: CASSLRGRDSSYTF.

The genes are TRBV9 and TRBJ2-7; D is perhaps TRBD1 (6 bases). There are 15 residues in the CDR3. The germline CDR1 and CDR2 sequences are SGDLS and YYNGEE. V shed 0 bases and J shed 3 bases, with 13 bases lying between them. The CDR3: CASSVEGHLFYEQYF. The CDR3 DNA reads as TGTGCCAGCAGCGTAGAGGGACACCTCTTCTACGAGCAGTACTTC.

There are a few counts of this clone. V is TRBV5-1 and J is TRBJ2-5; 10 positions match TRBD1. The length of the CDR3 is 14 residues. Germline assignment: CDR1 SGHRS and CDR2 YFSETQ. The junction had 4 bases not matched to a gene; V was cut back by 4 bases and J by 4 bases. The CDR3 loop is CASSTGQGGETQYF. The CDR3 DNA follows: TGCGCCAGCAGCACAGGACAGGGGGGAGAGACCCAGTACTTC.

The chain combines TRBV7-2 with TRBJ2-1; D gene unclear. Germline V gene lookup returns CDR1 SGHTA and CDR2 FQGNSA. Trimming removed 5 bases from V and 0 bases from J, with 8 bases in between. This CDR3 is 14 amino acids long. The CDR3 DNA reads as TGTGCCAGCAGCCCCCTAAGCTCCTACAATGAGCAGTTCTTC. It encodes CASSPLSSYNEQFF.

The chain has TRBV7-2 and TRBJ1-5; TRBD1 matches 11 bases. This CDR3 spans 15 amino acids. Germline V gene lookup returns CDR1 SGHTA and CDR2 FQGNSA. Trimming cost V 1 base and J 9 bases; bases outside gene matches: 5. Written as DNA, the CDR3 is TGTGCCAGCAGCTTAGTAGGACAGGGGGCAGGGCCCCAGCATTTT. Protein product: CASSLVGQGAGPQHF.

The chain joins TRBV5-4 to TRBJ2-1; 7 bases agree with TRBD2. Germline lookup yields CDR1 SGHNT and CDR2 YYREEE (reference sequence). The CDR3 sequence is 15 residues long. The V and J ends lost 0 bases and 1 base, in that order; junction bases with no gene match: 1. Here the CDR3 DNA reads TGTGCCAGCAGCTTGGGCGGGAGTTCCTACAATGAGCAGTTCTTC. Translated, it gives CASSLGGSSYNEQFF.

The rearrangement uses TRBV5-5 and TRBJ1-3, with 7 positions matching TRBD1. There are 15 residues in the CDR3. With 1 base clipped from V and 4 bases from J, the junction kept 5 bases outside the gene matches. CDR1 and CDR2 from the germline V gene are SGHKS and YYEKEE (reference sequence). CDR3 sequence (DNA): TGTGCCAGCAGCTTGACAGGGGCTTCCGGAAACACCATATATTTT. It encodes CASSLTGASGNTIYF.

This rearrangement joins TRBV19 to TRBJ1-1; 7 bases fit TRBD1. Germline CDR1 reads LNHDA; CDR2 reads SQIVND (reference sequence). The trim removed 4 bases at V and 5 bases at J, leaving 10 bases unmatched. The CDR3 is made up of 15 amino acids. Written as DNA, the CDR3 is TGTGCCAGTAGTACCTCGACAGGGAGTAGGACTGAAGCTTTCTTT. This encodes CASSTSTGSRTEAFF.

This sequence joins TRBV19 and TRBJ2-2, with D possibly TRBD2 on 6 matching bases. Germline loops: CDR1 LNHDA, CDR2 SQIVND (reference sequence). The CDR3 has 15 residues. Trimming pared 7 bases from V and 6 bases from J, leaving 18 bases between. The CDR3, as DNA: TGTGCCAGTAAAACGGCCGGGAGATTGGCCGGGGAGCTGTTTTTT. Translated, it gives CASKTAGRLAGELFF.

This clone is a singleton in its sample. The rearrangement uses TRBV9 and TRBJ2-3; 13 positions agree with TRBD2. Germline CDR1 reads SGDLS; CDR2 reads YYNGEE. The CDR3 has 18 amino acids. V lost 3 bases, J lost 0 bases, and 7 bases stayed unmatched. In DNA form, the CDR3 reads TGTGCCAGCAGCGCGGGACTAGCGGGGCCCGCTAGCACAGATACGCAGTATTTT. Its translation: CASSAGLAGPASTDTQYF.